This T cell receptor (beta chain) emerged from a study of cytomegalovirus exposure and HLA in healthy donors (dated by TCRdb to about 2017). Looking at the study overall: In an earlier analysis of 450 to 750 of the donors, under 300 Gb of sequence data and approximately 100 million unique TCR beta sequences from roughly 190 million T cells were reported. Across around 400 genotyped donors of the cohort, an average of about 240,000 unique TCR beta nucleotide sequences per donor were sequenced, and roughly 17% of those sequences were non-productive. Typing coverage differed by locus: A, B, C, DRB1 and DQB1 were typed in about 629-640 donors, DQA1 in 522, DPA1 in roughly 590, and DPB1 in just under 490. In addition to the first cohort of 666 subjects, a separate validation cohort of 100 to 150 different subjects was used. An early release that covered some 630 HLA-typed donors contained approximately 300 gigabases of sequencing data and 85 million to 100 million unique TCR sequences. The genetic ancestry cluster associated with self-reported Caucasian donors included around four fifths of the approximately 430 genotyped donors. To predict cytomegalovirus infection status, the study combined high-throughput TCR immunosequencing, statistical association of individual TCRs with disease status, and machine learning. The later analysis used no new phenotypic data to find candidate immune exposures, relying instead on TCR beta sequences and their occurrence across donors. The aim of the study was to test whether cataloging public T cell receptors could identify signatures of past pathogen exposure. A later analysis re-examined previously published TCR beta repertoires from several hundred donors and added high-resolution HLA genotyping to investigate patterns of TCR occurrence. The study used immunosequencing to profile the T cell repertoires of 600 to 850 subjects and linked those repertoires to cytomegalovirus serostatus. A later genetic analysis took genome-wide SNP genotypes for about three fifths of the roughly 670 donors and used that subset as a discovery cohort. To decide whether each TCR beta V gene segment behaved as functional or pseudogenic, an earlier analysis of fewer than 750 of the donors relied on high-throughput TCR beta sequencing. HLA typing included class I and class II loci at four-digit resolution. Alongside the repertoire data, information on donor age, sex, ethnicity and CMV serostatus was compiled. About 5 DR-DQ haplotypes were handled as single units for association and clustering, since linkage in the cohort was strong. Every repertoire in the discovery cohort had been generated on one and the same sequencing platform.

Study-level results and caveats: A few of the identified cytomegalovirus-associated TCR beta chains were confirmed in vitro to be specific for cytomegalovirus antigens. Compared with the roughly 720-donor mean, donors in an Asian-associated ancestry cluster had fewer N-insertions in productive TCRs, according to a later genetic analysis. Because some donors lacked HLA typing at each locus, the association tests relied only on the typed subset. The cohort was sequenced for TCR beta chains only, and without alpha or paired-chain data the features that could be detected were limited. According to the authors, the approach could potentially be generalized to other disease states and immunological phenotypes. The presence/absence analyses assumed that sequencing depth was roughly uniform across donors, and that assumption may not be true. Most TCR sequences were observed very rarely across donors, whereas some public TCRs were present in many individuals. Strong co-occurrence of HLA alleles, especially DR and DQ, made assigning TCR associations to individual alleles difficult. A further reported finding was that TCR beta sequences accurately predicted the HLA-A and HLA-B alleles for most subjects in the first cohort. Broadly in line with IMGT annotations, most TCR beta V segments showed up in productive rearrangements about 90% or about 30% of the time in an earlier analysis of 450 to 600 of the donors. A later analysis found that TCR association rates varied across HLA loci, with DRB1 alleles showing the most associated TCRs and HLA-C alleles the fewest. Because counts were too low, approximately 15 rarely observed V segments, including chromosome 9 orphons, were excluded from the earlier analysis of a few hundred of the donors. The classifier was reported to diagnose cytomegalovirus status with high specificity and sensitivity in both the original cohort and the validation cohort. According to a later analysis, most CMV-associated TCR beta chains appeared to be HLA-restricted, and the HLA associations seemed to be driven largely by CMV exposure. A later analysis associated 16,951 TCR beta sequences with specific HLA alleles at a false discovery rate of 0.05. In a later analysis, several top co-occurrence clusters were reported to appear linked to parvovirus B19, influenza, CMV and Epstein-Barr virus. In a later genetic analysis, a missense DCLRE1C variant was associated with V-gene and J-gene trimming of TCR beta chains, and the association was replicated in an independent cohort. The study gave a list of about 160 TCR beta chains associated with cytomegalovirus. Immune exposure information for the cohort was limited to CMV serostatus. The 87-base-pair reads could not distinguish some IMGT-functional V segments, including TRBV6-2 and TRBV6-3, so those segments were excluded. Correlated functional status among segregating V segments might be attributable to linkage disequilibrium, but an unknown experimental factor could not be ruled out. In a later analysis, HLA-associated TCR beta chains showed more clonal expansion and lower generation probabilities than non-associated chains that were equally common. A cluster of highly shared sequence variants was judged likely to represent a technical artifact of the sequencing pipeline.

The cohort comprised 666 healthy bone marrow donors. At the time of sampling, every cohort member was nominally healthy, though immune exposures that went unrecorded were likely present. The donor was CMV seropositive and belonged to the group of a few hundred seropositive cohort members. Every donor gave a peripheral blood sample, and the peripheral blood mononuclear cells from that sample were used for TCR beta sequencing. Genomic DNA was extracted from the blood cell samples with the Qiagen DNeasy Blood Extraction Kit. The junction carries 12 bases between V and J, which are trimmed by 5 bases and 8 bases respectively. The CDR3 runs 12 amino acids, cysteine and phenylalanine included. Just the 36-base CDR3 DNA is kept, in frame starting at base 1. CDR1 MNHEY and CDR2 SVGAGI were looked up in the germline V gene. The count of this clone is one. Its recognized antigen is unknown. Base qualities are missing; no much larger clone stands one base away.

To prepare the library, the immunoSEQ multiplex PCR assay was applied. The multiplex PCR relied on a mix of 60 forward primers for TCR Vbeta segments and 13 reverse primers for TCR Jbeta segments. A multiplex PCR assay on genomic DNA amplified the CDR3 region of rearranged TCR beta genes. The Illumina HiSeq System was used to sequence the amplified TCR beta libraries as 87-base-pair reads. On the study's bioinformatics: Across the roughly 670 repertoires, a later analysis counted some 80 million unique TCR beta chains, some 11 million of which were shared by at least two donors. To remove PCR and sequencing errors, raw reads were error-corrected and collapsed into unique sequences using a nearest-neighbor algorithm that merged closely related sequences. Alignment of CDR3 sequences to IMGT reference sequences was used to assign V, D and J gene segments. For a sequence to be retained, at least a six-nucleotide match to both a V gene segment and a J gene segment was required. Rearrangements were classified as productive when the CDR3 lacked stop codons and remained in frame with V and J, and all other rearrangements were classified as non-productive. Following IMGT convention, CDR3 was defined as the stretch from the second conserved V-encoded cysteine up to the conserved J-encoded phenylalanine. Sequences without an unambiguous match to a single V gene segment were excluded from the earlier analysis of 500 to 700 of the donors. An earlier analysis of several hundred of the donors called V segments functional above 56.7% productive rearrangements and segregating when the between-donor standard deviation exceeded 5%. A statistical classification framework was built for diagnosing cytomegalovirus status from the catalog of TCR beta chain sequences. In a later analysis, TCR nucleotide sequences were compared against IMGT/GENE-DB human TR gene sequences so that V and J genes could be assigned. The TCRdist pipeline was used in a later analysis to assign CDR3 sequences and most-parsimonious VDJ recombination scenarios. A later analysis defined each TCR beta chain by its CDR3 amino acid sequence plus V-gene family, and excluded reads lacking a unique V-gene family. A later analysis removed 592 highly shared, low-generation-probability nucleotide sequences to deal with suspected cross-contamination and a sequencing artifact. In a later analysis, a clonal expansion index for each public chain was calculated from normalized within-repertoire ranks of inferred template counts. In a later analysis, generation probabilities were computed using a VDJ recombination model fitted to out-of-frame rearrangements, and the results were checked against IGoR. A later analysis scored TCR-TCR, TCR-HLA and TCR-CMV co-occurrence with hypergeometric tests, applying a repertoire-size bias correction to TCR pairs. A later analysis estimated false discovery rates by permuting HLA or CMV assignments 20 times. In a later analysis, co-occurring TCRs were grouped with DBSCAN, and TCRdist sequence similarity was added when clustering was performed within HLA-allele-positive subsets. For co-occurrence clustering, repertoires with fewer than 30,000 or more than 120,000 public chains were excluded, along with 5 or 6 repertoires with anomalous nucleotide sharing. TCRdb obtained this table from immuneACCESS and retained in-frame rearrangements with V and J assigned. These tables miss some clones; where compared with another copy, unresolved V genes account for less than half of the shortfall, and the remainder is unexplained. D and trimming were read from the DNA, whereas the V and J calls and clone size are those reported in that table. Across this sample there are about 200,000 clones, with about four fifths seen only once. The ten largest account for approximately 0.39% of the sample.

Sequencing was performed on PBMCs. The receptor comes from a male donor in good health and CMV-seropositive. The chain is made from TRBV6-5 and TRBJ1-2; a tentative D match to TRBD1 spans 5 bases. The encoded CDR3 is CASSEGAGGYTF. Here is the DNA: TGTGCCAGCAGTGAAGGGGCGGGAGGCTACACCTTC.